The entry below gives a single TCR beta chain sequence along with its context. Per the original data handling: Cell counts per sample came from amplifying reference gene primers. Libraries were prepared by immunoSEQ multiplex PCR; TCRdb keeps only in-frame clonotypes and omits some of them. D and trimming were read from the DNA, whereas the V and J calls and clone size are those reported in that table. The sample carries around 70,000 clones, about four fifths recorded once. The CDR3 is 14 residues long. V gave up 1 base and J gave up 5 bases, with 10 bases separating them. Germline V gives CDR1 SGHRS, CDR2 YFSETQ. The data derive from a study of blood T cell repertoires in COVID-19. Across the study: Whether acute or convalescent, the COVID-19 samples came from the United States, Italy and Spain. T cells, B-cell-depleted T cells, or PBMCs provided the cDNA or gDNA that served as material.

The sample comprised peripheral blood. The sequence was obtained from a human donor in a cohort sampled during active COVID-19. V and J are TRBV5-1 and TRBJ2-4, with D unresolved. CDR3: CASSLSVGENIQYF. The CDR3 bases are TGCGCCAGCAGCTTGTCCGTAGGAGAAAACATTCAGTACTTC.